The 10 T cell receptor gamma chains presented below share a single source sample, sequenced in a study of Vδ1+ human thymocytes. Overall study findings and caveats: Highly polyclonal TRG and TRD repertoires with Gaussian CDR3 length distributions appeared in thymus.

These TCRs are of unknown antigen specificity. Sequences come from RNA converted to cDNA by reverse transcription. The CDR3 regions were amplified by multiplex PCR from V-gene primers to a constant-region primer. TCRdb used CATT to re-call clones from the multiplex PCR reads. The table includes more than 35,000 gamma-chain clones, around 20% detected once. Sequenced: Vdelta1+ gamma-delta thymocytes from the thymus. Subset specified: FACS-sorted CD3+ TCRalphabeta- TCRVdelta1+ TCRVdelta2- thymocytes. These receptors all come from a girl under two years old who had congenital heart surgery.

This clone was seen only a few times. This chain uses TRGV4 with TRGJ1 or TRGJ2. Germline loops: CDR1 EGSTGY, CDR2 YDSYTSSV. After removal of 5 bases from V and 0 bases from J, the junction contained 4 bases not matched to a gene. This CDR3 region has 13 residues. The CDR3 nucleotides are TGTGCCACCTGGGCCATGAATTATTATAAGAAACTCTTT. The encoded protein is CATWAMNYYKKLF.

Concerning this clone itself: This same CDR3 is encoded by further DNA sequences in the sample. This chain links TRGV2 with TRGJ1 or TRGJ2. CDR3 length equals 12 residues. V lost 4 bases and J lost 10; bases outside the gene matches: 10. Germline V CDR1 and CDR2: EGSNGY, YDSYNSKV. The CDR3 DNA follows: TGTGCCACCTGGGATGGGCTGGGGAAGAAACTCTTT. Protein sequence: CATWDGLGKKLF.

The chain joins TRGV5 to TRGJ1 or TRGJ2. CDR3 length: 13 residues. Germline V lookup: CDR1 VINAFY, CDR2 YDVSNSKD. Germline trimming cut 2 bases from V and 4 bases from J; bases unmatched to any gene: 5. The CDR3 protein is CATWDKRYYKKLF. The CDR3 coding sequence is TGTGCCACCTGGGACAAACGCTATTATAAGAAACTCTTT.

In this sample, this clone turned up a few times. Given a much more abundant clone one base away, this may be a read error. The rearrangement links TRGV8 to TRGJP1. The length of the CDR3 is 13 residues. CDR1 and CDR2 (germline): VENAVY, YDSYNSRV. J was trimmed by 2 bases and V by 4 bases; bases with no gene match: 1. For the CDR3, the DNA is TGTGCCACCTGGGAAACCACTGGTTGGTTCAAGATATTT. Translating it yields CATWETTGWFKIF.

In regard to this clone: At one end the junction does not follow the germline gene, possibly because of a read error. This rearrangement joins TRGV5 to TRGJ1 or TRGJ2. The CDR3 length is 17 residues. Germline V gives CDR1 VINAFY, CDR2 YDVSNSKD. CDR3 nucleotide sequence: TGTGCCGCCTGGGACAGGCTGGATTCCCAGAATTATTATAAGAAACTCTTT. This sequence encodes CAAWDRLDSQNYYKKLF.

The rearrangement joins TRGV3 to TRGJ1 or TRGJ2. V trimming: 3 bases; J trimming: 5 bases; junction bases outside the gene matches: 7. The CDR3 is 13 amino acids. The germline V gene has CDR1 VTNTFY and CDR2 YDVSTARD (reference sequence). CDR3 region: CATWDASNYKKLF. The DNA of the CDR3 is TGTGCCACCTGGGACGCCTCAAATTATAAGAAACTCTTT.

This clone has only a few counts. The chain has TRGV4 and TRGJ1 or TRGJ2. Looked up from germline, CDR1 is EGSTGY and CDR2 is YDSYTSSV. The CDR3 totals 14 residues. Trimming removed 0 bases from V and 5 bases from J; junction bases left unmatched: 7. The CDR3 is CATWDGPFHYKKLF. CDR3 coding DNA: TGTGCCACCTGGGATGGGCCATTTCATTATAAGAAACTCTTT.

V and J are TRGV4 and TRGJ1 or TRGJ2. Germline-derived CDR1 and CDR2 are EGSTGY and YDSYTSSV. The CDR3 is made up of 12 amino acids. Unmatched junction bases numbered 12, after V lost 4 bases and J lost 12 bases. CDR3 protein: CATWDGLCMKLF. The CDR3 DNA reads as TGTGCCACCTGGGACGGGCTTTGTATGAAACTCTTT.

This clone was picked up a small number of times. The V and J genes are TRGV3 and TRGJ1 or TRGJ2. Germline V gene data show CDR1 as VTNTFY and CDR2 as YDVSTARD (reference sequence). The CDR3 is made up of 13 amino acids. Trimming took 0 bases from V and 6 from J; bases not matched to a gene: 5. The CDR3 here is CATWDRLIYKKLF. CDR3 DNA sequence: TGTGCCACCTGGGACAGGTTGATTTATAAGAAACTCTTT.

For this clone: This sequence may be a read error, since a much larger clone differs from it by one base. J is TRGJ1 or TRGJ2 and V is TRGV4. Losses at the gene ends were 4 bases for V and 3 bases for J; bases not matched to a gene: 3. Looked up from germline, CDR1 is EGSTGY and CDR2 is YDSYTSSV. The CDR3 is 12 amino acids. The CDR3 bases are TGTGCCACCTGGGAGTCTTATTATAAGAAACTCTTT. This gives the protein CATWESYYKKLF.